Sequencing of this T cell receptor beta chain was carried out in a study of blood T cell repertoires in COVID-19. Study information: Collection of acute and convalescent COVID-19 samples took place in the United States, Italy and Spain. Nucleic acid was either cDNA or gDNA, and it came from T cells, B-cell-depleted T cells, or PBMCs.

Germline V gene data show CDR1 as SGHTA and CDR2 as FQGTGA. Trimming cost V 2 bases and J 1 base; bases outside gene matches: 3. This CDR3 region has 15 residues. Per the study methods: Estimates of nucleated cell counts were drawn from the amplification of reference gene primers. Sequencing used immunoSEQ multiplex PCR; TCRdb keeps in-frame clones, though not all of them. V and J calls and clone size follow that table, whereas D and trimming were derived from the DNA. Of approximately 90,000 clones listed, about 90% are singletons. With respect to this clone: In the same sample, other DNA sequences code for this CDR3.

Sample: peripheral blood. This TCR was sampled from a human donor in a cohort sampled during active COVID-19. The chain is built from TRBV7-3 and TRBJ2-3, with TRBD2 matching 7 bases. This CDR3 is CASSLLAGGTDTQYF. CDR3 bases: TGTGCCAGCAGCTTACTCGCGGGGGGCACAGATACGCAGTATTTT.